The rows below give T cell receptor beta chains drawn from one sample of a study of T cell repertoires in cytomegalovirus infection. TCRdb reprocessed the reads with MiXCR, giving one entry per CDR3 protein. Of 150,000 to 200,000 distinct CDR3 sequences listed, over 25% are singletons. Specimen: PBMCs. All receptors come from a human donor in good health (CMV status not recorded). Some clones in this sample may be carry-over from other donors' samples. Each CDR3 is given with its conserved first and last residue. Fields, in order: clone size, V gene, J gene, D gene, CDR3 DNA, CDR3 protein. A D gene is named only where the DNA matches it firmly. Not every row has a clone size; where given, it reads once, few, many or a size class.

>NA|TRBV12-3/TRBV12-4|TRBJ1-2|NA
TGTGCCAGCCCTGGACCGTTATCCTATGGCTACACCTTC
CASPGPLSYGYTF
>NA|TRBV11-2|TRBJ2-7|NA
TGTGCCAGCAGCTTACAATTTCGGGCAGGGGAGCAAAGACGAAACGACTACGAGCAGTACTTC
CASSLQFRAGEQRRNDYEQYF
>many|TRBV19|TRBJ2-6|NA
TGTGCCAGTAGGGCCCAAGGGGGCTCTGGGGCCAACGTCCTGACTTTC
CASRAQGGSGANVLTF
>NA|TRBV27|TRBJ1-1|NA
TGTGCCAGCAGTTTAGGGCCGCCCATGAACACTGAAGCTTTCTTT
CASSLGPPMNTEAFF
>few|TRBV11-2|TRBJ1-1|TRBD1
TGTGCCAGCAGCGACTGGACAGGGGGCACCACTGAAGCTTTCTTT
CASSDWTGGTTEAFF
>once|TRBV4-1|TRBJ2-5|NA
TGCGCCAGCAGCCTCCGAGGCAGACTACAAGAGACCCAGTACTTC
CASSLRGRLQETQYF
>many|TRBV20-1|TRBJ2-5|NA
TGCAGTGCCAGGCACATACAAGAGACCCAGTACTTC
CSARHIQETQYF
>NA|TRBV19|TRBJ2-3|NA
TGTGCCAGTAGTATTTTTAAGGCAGATACGCAGTATTTT
CASSIFKADTQYF
>NA|TRBV11-2|TRBJ1-5|NA
TGTGCCAGCAGCTTGCAGGGATCTGAGCCCCAGCATTTT
CASSLQGSEPQHF
>many|TRBV7-2|TRBJ1-2|NA
TGTGCCAGCAGCTTCGGAGTCGGCGGCTACACCTTC
CASSFGVGGYTF
>NA|TRBV18|TRBJ1-2|NA
TGTGCCAGCTCACCCTGGGAAGGGAACTATGGCTACACCTTC
CASSPWEGNYGYTF
>NA|TRBV5-3|TRBJ1-1|NA
TGTGCCAGCATGGGGGAGATGAACACTGAAGCTTTCTTT
CASMGEMNTEAFF
>NA|TRBV5-1|TRBJ2-2|NA
TGCGCCAGCAGCTTAGGACACGGCGGTAGTACCGGGGAGCTGTTTTTT
CASSLGHGGSTGELFF
>few|TRBV7-3|TRBJ2-1|NA
TGTGCCAGCAGCCCCAGGCCCCGCGACGTTGAGCAGTTCTTC
CASSPRPRDVEQFF
>once|TRBV6-1|TRBJ1-5|NA
TGTGCCAGCACCCTGTGGAGGGGGCAGCCCCAGCATTTT
CASTLWRGQPQHF
>NA|TRBV7-2|TRBJ1-2|NA
TGTGCCAGCAGCAAGACAGCGACCTATGGCTACACCTTC
CASSKTATYGYTF
>NA|TRBV5-6|TRBJ1-1|NA
TGTGCCAGCAGCACCCTTGTTGGAAACACTGAAGCTTTCTTT
CASSTLVGNTEAFF
>few|TRBV6-5|TRBJ1-1|NA
TGTGCCAGCAGTTACGGGGGTACTGAAGCTTTCTTT
CASSYGGTEAFF
>many|TRBV5-4|TRBJ2-5|TRBD2
TGTGCCAGCAGCGGGAGTTGGGCGGGGGGTAGAGAGACCCAGTACTTC
CASSGSWAGGRETQYF
>few|TRBV7-2|TRBJ2-5|NA
TGTGCCAGCAGCTTAGAAGGGCGGGGTGCGCAAGAGACCCAGTACTTC
CASSLEGRGAQETQYF
>NA|TRBV12-3/TRBV12-4|TRBJ1-1|TRBD1
TGTGCCAGCGGTCTGACAGGGGGCGCGGACACTGAAGCTTTCTTT
CASGLTGGADTEAFF
>few|TRBV7-2|TRBJ1-5|NA
TGTGCCAGCAGCTTACGAGCTGTTACAGGACCTAGCAATCAGCCCCAGCATTTT
CASSLRAVTGPSNQPQHF
>NA|TRBV12-5|TRBJ1-5|TRBD1
TGTGCTAGTGGTAAGATCTTACAGGGGCGGGATCAGCCCCAGCATTTT
CASGKILQGRDQPQHF
>many|TRBV7-2|TRBJ2-5|TRBD1
TGTGCCAGCAGCCGCAGGACAGGGGGCGAGGAGACCCAGTACTTC
CASSRRTGGEETQYF
>NA|TRBV7-3|TRBJ2-2|NA
TGTGCCAGCAGCCCCGTCCCCGAGAACACCGGGGAGCTGTTTTTT
CASSPVPENTGELFF
>NA|TRBV7-2|TRBJ2-3|NA
TGTGCCAGCAGATGGACAGTAACAGATACGCAGTATTTT
CASRWTVTDTQYF
>few|TRBV6-5|TRBJ2-7|NA
TGTGCCAGCAGTTACGGGGGGACGTCTTCCGAGCAGTACTTC
CASSYGGTSSEQYF
>few|TRBV25-1|TRBJ1-1|NA
TGTGCCAGCTCTCGGGCGGGGGAGTATACTGAAGCTTTCTTT
CASSRAGEYTEAFF
>NA|TRBV10-3|TRBJ2-3|NA
TGTGCCATCAGGACTCACGGTACTAGCACAGATACGCAGTATTTT
CAIRTHGTSTDTQYF
>few|TRBV7-8|TRBJ2-1|NA
TGTGCCAGCAGCTTAGCGGGGTGGATGTATGAGCAGTTCTTC
CASSLAGWMYEQFF
>NA|TRBV4-1|TRBJ2-7|NA
TGCGCCAGCAGCCAAGGGTCCGCACAGGGAAGGGGCCACGAGCAGTACTTC
CASSQGSAQGRGHEQYF
>NA|TRBV7-9|TRBJ2-2|NA
TGTGCCAGCAGCTCGTCCAGGGGCACCGGGGAGCTGTTTTTT
CASSSSRGTGELFF
>NA|TRBV27|TRBJ2-7|NA
TGTGCCAGCAGTTTATTAGGGCAGGTAGACGAGCAGTACTTC
CASSLLGQVDEQYF
>NA|TRBV20-1|TRBJ2-2|NA
TGCAGTGCTAGAGATATAGGTGCCGGGGAGCTGTTTTTT
CSARDIGAGELFF
>NA|TRBV19|TRBJ1-1|NA
TGTGCCAGTAGTTCGTCGCGGGAAGCTTTCTTT
CASSSSREAFF
>NA|TRBV5-1|TRBJ1-1|NA
TGCGCCAGCAGCTTGGGGGACCAGGGCCGGAACACTGAAGCTTTCTTT
CASSLGDQGRNTEAFF